The clone carrying this TCR beta chain showed up just once. Its antigen is not identified. This entry is derived from a study of cytomegalovirus exposure and HLA in healthy donors. Overall study: The use of the same platform for the 110 or so validation repertoires and the 600 to 700 first-cohort repertoires was reported by a later analysis.

Profiled with immunoSEQ multiplex PCR; TCRdb holds only in-frame clones, not every one. This table holds 98,000 or so clones, 90% to 96% found once. The CDR3 contains 17 residues. V was pared by 0 bases and J by 4 bases, with 15 bases between. Germline V gene sequence: CDR1 ENHRY, CDR2 SYGVKD. General observations from the study: Within the 120 or so validation repertoires, first-cohort TCR clusters tended to co-occur, according to a later analysis. Researchers reported that a few CMV-associated chains were confirmed in vitro as CMV antigen-specific. Cytomegalovirus association was assigned to about 150 TCR beta chains.

The chain uses TRBV10-3 and TRBJ2-2; D may be TRBD1 (6 bases). The sequencing input was PBMCs. This receptor was obtained from a woman aged 18-29 years in good health and CMV-seronegative. CDR3 in DNA: TGTGCCATCAGTGAGTCGCAGGGGTTTTCAAGCACCGGGGAGCTGTTTTTT. Protein: CAISESQGFSSTGELFF.